This T cell receptor (beta chain) was found in a study of T cells in localized non-small cell lung cancer. Study outcomes and limitations: There was higher T cell clonality in uninvolved adjacent lung than in tumor, and it was highest there. Heterogeneity is still possible, as just one tumor region was sequenced. Longer overall survival was associated with a higher density of T cells in the blood.

This CDR3 is 15 amino acids long. V trimming: 5 bases; J trimming: 4 bases; junction bases outside the gene matches: 9. Germline values: CDR1 MDHEN, CDR2 SYDVKM. Lung adjacent to the tumor, free of atypia, was sampled at least 2 cm from its margin. This clone was detected only a few times. The antigen is not known. Assay used: immunoSEQ multiplex PCR; TCRdb lists only in-frame clones, some missing. The sample lists about 2,500 clones; approximately 21% were seen once. The sequence was obtained from a woman aged 40-70 years with stage I lung adenocarcinoma. The sequencing here drew on normal lung tissue next to the tumor, taken before any cancer treatment. The chain joins TRBV28 to TRBJ1-2; TRBD1 matches at 8 bases. The CDR3 DNA sequence: TGTGCCAGCAGTGGGCAGGACAGGGTATTCTATGGCTACACCTTC. Translation gives CASSGQDRVFYGYTF.